This entry lists 12 T cell receptor beta chains sequenced from one sample in a study of T cell changes during pregnancy in multiple sclerosis. Some clones are missing from TCRdb's copy, which holds only in-frame ones; the method was immunoSEQ multiplex PCR. The sample yields tens of thousands of clones, 91% seen once. The sample in question was peripheral blood, obtained after pregnancy. These receptors were collected from a female donor in good health, enrolled as a control in a pregnancy study.

The V call is TRBV29-1, the J call TRBJ2-3; the D gene is possibly TRBD1 (5 bases). CDR1 and CDR2 from the germline V gene are SQVTM and ANQGSEA. Trimming pared 4 bases from V and 1 base from J, leaving 18 bases between. The CDR3 sequence is 16 residues long. Written as DNA, the CDR3 is TGCAGCGTTGCCAGGGAAAGGGTAGGAGGCACAGATACGCAGTATTTT. It translates to CSVARERVGGTDTQYF.

V is TRBV5-6 and J is TRBJ2-2; no reliable D call. Trimming shortened V by 2 bases and J by 6 bases, and 11 bases separated the two germline ends. Germline V gene lookup returns CDR1 SGHDT and CDR2 YYEEEE. The CDR3 is 14 amino acids. The CDR3 loop is CASSFRHPAGELFF. The CDR3 coding sequence is TGTGCCAGCAGCTTTCGACATCCAGCCGGGGAGCTGTTTTTT.

The rearrangement joins TRBV11-2 to TRBJ1-4; D unresolved. V shed 2 bases and J shed 0 bases, with 13 bases lying between them. This CDR3 has 17 residues. Germline V gives CDR1 SGHAT, CDR2 FQNNGV. Written as DNA, the CDR3 is TGTGCCAGCAGCTTATTGCCGGGAGAGGCAACTAATGAAAAACTGTTTTTT. Protein sequence: CASSLLPGEATNEKLFF.

The rearrangement links TRBV4-1 to TRBJ2-7; a possible D gene is TRBD1 (5 bases). V was clipped by 0 bases and J by 5 bases, with 14 bases between them. Germline CDR1 is MGHRA and CDR2 is YSYEKL. CDR3 size: 15 residues. CDR3 coding DNA: TGCGCCAGCAGCCAAGACCCCCCAGGGATCCACGAGCAGTACTTC. It specifies CASSQDPPGIHEQYF.

The V gene is TRBV30, the J gene TRBJ1-6; D not certain. The CDR3 consists of 12 residues. V gave up 5 bases and J gave up 7 bases, with 9 bases separating them. Per germline, CDR1 GTSNPN and CDR2 SVGIG (reference sequence). The CDR3 spells CAWARVNSPLHF. CDR3 DNA: TGTGCCTGGGCGAGGGTAAATTCACCCCTCCACTTT.

The chain couples TRBV9 to TRBJ2-1, with TRBD2 as a possible D gene (5 bases). Germline V gene sequence: CDR1 SGDLS, CDR2 YYNGEE. The CDR3 length is 15 residues. The V end lost 0 bases, the J end lost 0 bases, and 7 bases lay between the germline ends. CDR3 sequence (DNA): TGTGCCAGCAGCGTAGGAGACTACTCCTACAATGAGCAGTTCTTC. It yields the protein CASSVGDYSYNEQFF.

The chain combines TRBV7-9 with TRBJ2-5; D is perhaps TRBD1 (6 bases). Germline loops: CDR1 SEHNR, CDR2 FQNEAQ (reference sequence). The CDR3 totals 16 residues. The ends were cut back, 4 bases at V and 5 bases at J, with 20 bases in the middle. The CDR3 here is CASSSNSGTNRETQYF. CDR3 coding DNA: TGTGCCAGCAGCTCGAATTCCGGGACAAATAGGGAGACCCAGTACTTC.

This chain uses TRBV5-5 with TRBJ1-5; perhaps TRBD1 as D (5 bases). Germline V gene lookup returns CDR1 SGHKS and CDR2 YYEKEE (reference sequence). The CDR3 runs 13 residues. V was clipped by 1 base and J by 7 bases, with 9 bases between them. The CDR3 region is CASSLTGEQPQHF. Written as DNA, the CDR3 is TGTGCCAGCAGCTTGACGGGGGAACAGCCCCAGCATTTT.

The chain recombines TRBV6-5 with TRBJ1-1; no firm D call. Germline V gene sequence: CDR1 MNHEY, CDR2 SVGAGI. This CDR3 is 13 amino acids long. V lost 3 bases to trimming and J lost 2 bases, with 7 bases between them. The CDR3 sequence: CASSYGGNTEAFF. The CDR3 DNA sequence: TGTGCCAGCAGTTATGGCGGCAACACTGAAGCTTTCTTT.

This rearrangement joins TRBV11-2 to TRBJ2-7, with no clear D. V dropped 3 bases and J dropped 4 bases, with 13 bases sitting between them. This CDR3 has 14 residues. Germline V gene lookup returns CDR1 SGHAT and CDR2 FQNNGV. This CDR3 reads CASSFPTFRYEQYF. The DNA of the CDR3 is TGTGCCAGCAGCTTTCCGACTTTTAGATACGAGCAGTACTTC.

The V call is TRBV7-9, the J call TRBJ1-2; D is perhaps TRBD1 (5 bases). This CDR3 has 15 amino acids. With 1 base removed from V and 4 bases from J, the gap between germline ends came to 13 bases. Germline CDR1 SEHNR, CDR2 FQNEAQ (reference sequence). CDR3 sequence reads: CASSLGLRETYGYTF. The CDR3 DNA is TGTGCCAGCAGCTTAGGCCTCAGGGAAACCTATGGCTACACCTTC. The whole variable domain, filled in from reference TRBV7-9 and TRBJ1-2, reads DTGVSQNPRHKITKRGQNVTFRCDPISEHNRLYWYRQTLGQGPEFLTYFQNEAQLEKSRLLSDRFSAERPKGSFSTLEIQRTEQGDSAMYLCASSLGLRETYGYTFGSGTRLTVV.

Concerning this clone itself: Other DNA variants within this sample encode the same CDR3. The V call is TRBV6-1, the J call TRBJ2-7; TRBD2 agrees at 9 bases. The V and J ends lost 0 bases and 4 bases, in that order; junction bases with no gene match: 4. The CDR3 extends over 15 amino acids. Per germline, CDR1 MNHNS and CDR2 SASEGT. The CDR3, as DNA: TGTGCCAGCAGTGAAGCGCGGGGGGGCCCATACGAGCAGTACTTC. The encoded protein is CASSEARGGPYEQYF.